This is a list of T cell receptor beta chains from one sample in a study of CD8+ T cells in alopecia areata. The method was immunoSEQ multiplex PCR; TCRdb's version includes in-frame clones alone and lacks a portion of them. The sample lists around 200,000 clones; around 50% were seen once. Specimen: CD8+ T cells sorted from blood, collected at week 24, from a patient treated with tofacitinib. These receptors were collected from a human donor with alopecia areata. Each CDR3 is given with its conserved first and last residue. The order of the fields is CDR3 length, clone size, J gene, V gene, D gene, CDR3 DNA, CDR3 protein. The D gene is left open where the match is weak. A row's size may be missing; if present it is once, few, many or a size class.

>16|-|TRBJ1-1|TRBV27|TRBD1
TGTGCCAGCAGTTCCCATTGGACAGGGATGAACACTGAAGCTTTCTTT
CASSSHWTGMNTEAFF
>15|-|TRBJ2-1|TRBV19|TRBD2
TGTGCCAGTAGTGTTAGCGGGGACTCCTACAATGAGCAGTTCTTC
CASSVSGDSYNEQFF
>17|-|TRBJ2-7|TRBV10-3|TRBD2
TGTGCCACCCCAGTTCATGGGACTAGCGGGGGTTCCTACGAGCAGTACTTC
CATPVHGTSGGSYEQYF
>16|-|TRBJ2-3|TRBV13|TRBD1
TGTGCCAGCAGCTCTCTCCGGGACAGGGAGCCAGATACGCAGTATTTT
CASSSLRDREPDTQYF
>15|-|TRBJ2-7|TRBV27|-
TGTGCCAGCAGTTTCCTTGGGGCCAGCTCCTACGAGCAGTACTTC
CASSFLGASSYEQYF
>14|-|TRBJ1-2|TRBV5-6|-
TGTGCCAGCAGCTTGGGCAGGGACGACTATGGCTACACCTTC
CASSLGRDDYGYTF
>14|-|TRBJ1-6|TRBV5-1|-
TGCGCCAGCAGCTTGGCAGTTGTGAATTCACCCCTCCACTTT
CASSLAVVNSPLHF
>11|-|TRBJ2-7|TRBV30|-
TGTGCCTGTCTGACAGGTTTGGAGCAGTACTTC
CACLTGLEQYF
>17|-|TRBJ2-2|TRBV27|TRBD1
TGTGCCAGCAGTTTTCACACAGGGGGCGTGCACACCGGGGAGCTGTTTTTT
CASSFHTGGVHTGELFF
>13|-|TRBJ2-7|TRBV29-1|-
TGCAGCGTTGAGGCAGGTACCCCCTACGAGCAGTACTTC
CSVEAGTPYEQYF
>13|-|TRBJ2-3|TRBV19|-
TGTGCCAGTAGTGTCTCTTCCACAGATACGCAGTATTTT
CASSVSSTDTQYF
>15|-|TRBJ1-1|TRBV7-2|-
TGTGCCAGCAGCTTAGTTGTGGGGGGGAACACTGAAGCTTTCTTT
CASSLVVGGNTEAFF
>15|-|TRBJ2-3|TRBV30|TRBD2
TGTGCCTGGTCAGGGCTAGCGGGGCAGGGAGATACGCAGTATTTT
CAWSGLAGQGDTQYF
>14|-|TRBJ2-7|TRBV19|TRBD1
TGTGCCAGCAAACCGGGACAGGGATCCCACGAGCAGTACTTC
CASKPGQGSHEQYF
>15|-|TRBJ1-5|TRBV6-5|-
TGTGCCAGCAGCCGCCGGGGATATAGCAATCAGCCCCAGCATTTT
CASSRRGYSNQPQHF
>15|-|TRBJ1-1|TRBV5-6|-
TGTGCCAGCAGCTTGGAGTTTCGAAGTAACACTGAAGCTTTCTTT
CASSLEFRSNTEAFF
>14|-|TRBJ1-1|TRBV4-2|TRBD1
TGTGCCAGCAGCCCAGGGACAGGAATAACTGAAGCTTTCTTT
CASSPGTGITEAFF
>15|few|TRBJ2-1|TRBV19|TRBD2
TGTGCCAGTAGTCCCGGACTAGCGGATTACAATGAGCAGTTCTTC
CASSPGLADYNEQFF
>14|-|TRBJ2-3|TRBV6-6|TRBD2
TGTGCCAGCAGCCCGGGGGGGCCTGCAGATACGCAGTATTTT
CASSPGGPADTQYF
>10|-|TRBJ1-5|TRBV2|-
TGTGCCAGCAGACCATACACGCAGCATTTT
CASRPYTQHF
>20|-|TRBJ2-7|TRBV9|TRBD2
TGTGCCAGCAGCGCACGCTCTATAGCGGGGGGGCTATATCCAGATCCCGAGCAGTACTTC
CASSARSIAGGLYPDPEQYF
>14|few|TRBJ2-7|TRBV29-1|TRBD1
TGCAGCGGTTACAGGGGAAGGACGAGCAACGAGCAGTACTTC
CSGYRGRTSNEQYF
>13|-|TRBJ2-7|TRBV30|-
TGTGCCTGGAGAGGGCATTCGGGGGTCGAGCAGTACTTC
CAWRGHSGVEQYF
>17|few|TRBJ2-1|TRBV14|TRBD2
TGTGCCAGCAGTCGGGGGGTCTTACTTAAAACCTACAATGAGCAGTTCTTC
CASSRGVLLKTYNEQFF
>19|-|TRBJ2-1|TRBV4-1|TRBD2
TGCGCCAGCAGCCAAGAGGCCGCCCCCCCGGAGCTAGCGGCGTATGAGCAGTTCTTC
CASSQEAAPPELAAYEQFF
>14|few|TRBJ1-2|TRBV29-1|TRBD1
TGCAGCGCACGGGGACAGGAGAGTAACTATGGCTACACCTTC
CSARGQESNYGYTF
>15|-|TRBJ1-2|TRBV29-1|-
TGCAGCGTTGTCCCCCGGGACCAAGGGAACTATGGCTACACCTTC
CSVVPRDQGNYGYTF
>14|few|TRBJ2-5|TRBV6-1|-
TGTGCCAGCAGGAGTTCGACGGACCCTGGAGCCCAGTACTTC
CASRSSTDPGAQYF
>16|-|TRBJ2-2|TRBV11-1|-
TGTGCCAGCAGCTTATTTGTGTCGCTGGACACCGGGGAGCTGTTTTTT
CASSLFVSLDTGELFF
>14|-|TRBJ2-7|TRBV5-1|-
TGCGCCAGCAGCTTGGAAGACTCCTACTACGAGCAGTACTTC
CASSLEDSYYEQYF
>18|few|TRBJ1-1|TRBV13|-
TGTGCCAGCAGACCAGAGGCGCCGTTGCAGCAACCGAACACTGAAGCTTTCTTT
CASRPEAPLQQPNTEAFF
>15|-|TRBJ2-1|TRBV2|-
TGTGCCAGCAGGACCTGGTTGTCAGCGAACAATGAGCAGTTCTTC
CASRTWLSANNEQFF
>17|-|TRBJ2-5|TRBV15|-
TGTGCCACCAGCCCCCGGGCTATGTGGGGGTACCAAGAGACCCAGTACTTC
CATSPRAMWGYQETQYF
>16|few|TRBJ2-2|TRBV10-3|-
TGTGCCATCAGTGACGGCGACAAAAGGGTCACCGGGGAGCTGTTTTTT
CAISDGDKRVTGELFF
>17|-|TRBJ1-5|TRBV15|-
TGTGCCACCAGCAGAGGAGGATGGGGCCTTAGCAATCAGCCCCAGCATTTT
CATSRGGWGLSNQPQHF
>15|few|TRBJ1-4|TRBV2|-
TGTGCCAGCAGAAACAGGACAGCAACTAATGAAAAACTGTTTTTT
CASRNRTATNEKLFF
>16|-|TRBJ1-5|TRBV10-3|TRBD1
TGTGCCATCAGTGATCCCGGGACAGGGAACAATCAGCCCCAGCATTTT
CAISDPGTGNNQPQHF
>15|-|TRBJ1-5|TRBV27|-
TGTGCCAGCAGTTTATTGGGGGGGAGCAATCAGCCCCAGCATTTT
CASSLLGGSNQPQHF
>13|-|TRBJ2-1|TRBV13|-
TGTGCCAGCGCTGTACGCCCCCACAATGAGCAGTTCTTC
CASAVRPHNEQFF
>18|-|TRBJ2-2|TRBV27|-
TGTGCCAGCAGTCACGGGGTACAGGGCACTTTTGACACCGGGGAGCTGTTTTTT
CASSHGVQGTFDTGELFF